This T cell receptor beta chain comes out of a study of T cells in Graves' hyperthyroidism and ophthalmopathy. Study conclusions and caveats: Researchers found most expanded thyroid clonotypes above 0.001 in blood as well.

This CDR3 comprises 15 residues. Germline CDR1 is KGHDR and CDR2 is SFDVKD. V was clipped by 3 bases and J by 12 bases; unmatched bases: 12. RNA transcripts served as the template for amplifying TCR beta CDR3 regions. HTBI primers were the set used in a first-round RT-PCR of the TCR CDR3. TCRdb reprocessed the multiplex PCR reads with MiXCR, giving one entry per CDR3 protein. The table includes roughly 400,000 distinct CDR3 sequences, around 25% detected once. As concerns this clonotype: Its target is not known.

It was considered stable Graves' hyperthyroidism when ophthalmopathy did not progress within 18 months. Patients between 18 and 65 years old had hyperthyroidism, newly diagnosed and lasting under 2 months. Patients having uncontrolled infection, another autoimmune disease, pregnancy or lactation were not included. V usage is TRBV24-1 and J usage is TRBJ2-1; 8 bases map to TRBD2. Material for sequencing was blood. This clonotype originated in a man aged 50-59 years with Graves' hyperthyroidism. The chain's CDR3 is CATSDLRTSPGGQFF. The CDR3 nucleotides are TGTGCCACCAGTGATCTTCGGACTAGCCCCGGGGGGCAGTTCTTC.